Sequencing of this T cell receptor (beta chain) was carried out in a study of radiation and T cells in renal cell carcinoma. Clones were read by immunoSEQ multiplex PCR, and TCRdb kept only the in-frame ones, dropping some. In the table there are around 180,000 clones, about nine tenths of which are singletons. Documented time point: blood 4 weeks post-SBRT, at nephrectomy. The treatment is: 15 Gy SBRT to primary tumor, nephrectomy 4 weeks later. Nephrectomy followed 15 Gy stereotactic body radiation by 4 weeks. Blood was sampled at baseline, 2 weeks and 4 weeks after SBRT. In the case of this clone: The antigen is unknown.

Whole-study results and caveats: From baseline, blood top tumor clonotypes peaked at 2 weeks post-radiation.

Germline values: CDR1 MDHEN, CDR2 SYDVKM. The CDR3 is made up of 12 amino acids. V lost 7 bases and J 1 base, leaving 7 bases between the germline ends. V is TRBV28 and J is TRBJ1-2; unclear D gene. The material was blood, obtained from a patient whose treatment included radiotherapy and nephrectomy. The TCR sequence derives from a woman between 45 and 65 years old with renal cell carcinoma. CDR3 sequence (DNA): TGTGCCAGCACAGGACTTAACTATGGCTACACCTTC. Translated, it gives CASTGLNYGYTF.